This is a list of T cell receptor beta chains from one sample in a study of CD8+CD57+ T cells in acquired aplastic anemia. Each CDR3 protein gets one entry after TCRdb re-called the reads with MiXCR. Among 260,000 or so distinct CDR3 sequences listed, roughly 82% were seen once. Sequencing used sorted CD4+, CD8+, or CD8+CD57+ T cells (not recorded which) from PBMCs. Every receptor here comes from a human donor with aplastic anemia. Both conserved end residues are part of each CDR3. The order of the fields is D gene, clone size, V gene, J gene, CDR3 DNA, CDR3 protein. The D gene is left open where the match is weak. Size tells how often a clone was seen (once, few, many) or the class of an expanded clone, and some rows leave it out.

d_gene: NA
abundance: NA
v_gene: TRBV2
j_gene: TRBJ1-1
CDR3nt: TGTGCCAGCAGTTACGCCAGGGACGCACCTGAAGCTTTCTTT
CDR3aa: CASSYARDAPEAFF

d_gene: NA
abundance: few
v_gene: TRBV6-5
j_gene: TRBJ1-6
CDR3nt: TGTGCCAGCAGTTACGTGCAGGGTAACTATAATTCACCCCTCCACTTT
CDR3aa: CASSYVQGNYNSPLHF

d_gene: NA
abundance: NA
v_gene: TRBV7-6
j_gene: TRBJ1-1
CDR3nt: TGTGCCAGCAGCTTAGAGGGCGCTAGCACAGATACGCAGTTCTTT
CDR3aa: CASSLEGASTDTQFF

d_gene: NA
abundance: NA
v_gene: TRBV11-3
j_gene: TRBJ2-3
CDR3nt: TGTGCCAGCAGTTCCCGCTCGACAGGCCCGAGCACAGATACGCAGTATTTT
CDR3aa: CASSSRSTGPSTDTQYF

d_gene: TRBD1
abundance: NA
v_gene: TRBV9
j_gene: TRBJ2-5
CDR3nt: TGTGCCAGCAGCAAAAACAGGGGGCGCGGGGAGACCGAGTACTTC
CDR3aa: CASSKNRGRGETEYF

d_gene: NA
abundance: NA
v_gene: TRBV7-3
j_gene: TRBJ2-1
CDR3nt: TGTGCCAGCAGTTTAAGGGGGACTCGTGCGAAGTTCTTC
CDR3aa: CASSLRGTRAKFF

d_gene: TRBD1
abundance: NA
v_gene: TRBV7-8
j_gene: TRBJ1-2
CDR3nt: TGTGCCAGCAGCAGGTACAGGGGTCCCTCTGTAGACTATGGCTACACCTTC
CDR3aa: CASSRYRGPSVDYGYTF

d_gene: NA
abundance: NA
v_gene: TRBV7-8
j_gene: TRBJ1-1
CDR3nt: TGTGCCAGCAGCTTAGCTGGAGGACCCAACACTGAGGATTTCTTT
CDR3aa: CASSLAGGPNTEDFF

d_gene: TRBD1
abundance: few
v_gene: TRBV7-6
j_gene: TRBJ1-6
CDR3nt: TGTGCCAGCAGCTCTGGACAGGATTCACCCCTCCACTTT
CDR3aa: CASSSGQDSPLHF

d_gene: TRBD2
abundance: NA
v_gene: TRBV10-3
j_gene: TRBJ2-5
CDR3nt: TGTGCCATCAGTGATGGGACTAGCAGGGAGACCCAGTACTTC
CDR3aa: CAISDGTSRETQYF

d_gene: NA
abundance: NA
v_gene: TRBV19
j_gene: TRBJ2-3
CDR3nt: TGTGCCAGTAGTATCCGAGGAGGAGCCACAGATACGCAGTATTTT
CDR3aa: CASSIRGGATDTQYF

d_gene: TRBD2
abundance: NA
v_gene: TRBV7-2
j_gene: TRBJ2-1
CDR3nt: TGTGCCAGCAGCTGGGCGGGGGGTCCCGATAAGTTCTTC
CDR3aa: CASSWAGGPDKFF

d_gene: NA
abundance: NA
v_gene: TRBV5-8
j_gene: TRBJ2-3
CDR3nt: TGTGCCAGCAGCTTCGAACTTCCAGATACGCAGTATTTT
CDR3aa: CASSFELPDTQYF

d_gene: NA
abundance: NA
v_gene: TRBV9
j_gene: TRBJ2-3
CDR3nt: TGTGCCAGCAGCGTAGCGGCAGATACGCAGTATTATGACTTT
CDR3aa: CASSVAADTQYYDF

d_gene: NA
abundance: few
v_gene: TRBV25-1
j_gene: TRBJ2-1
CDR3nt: TGTGCCAGCAGTTCAAGGAGGGATTTGTTGTTCTTC
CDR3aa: CASSSRRDLLFF

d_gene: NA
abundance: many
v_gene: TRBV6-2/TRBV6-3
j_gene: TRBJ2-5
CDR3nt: TGTGCCAGCAGACCACACAGTCGGGAGACCCAGTACTTC
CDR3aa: CASRPHSRETQYF

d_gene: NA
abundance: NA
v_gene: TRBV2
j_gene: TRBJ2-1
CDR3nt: TGTGCCAGCAGTTACGGGACCCAGGGTGCCAATGAGCAGTTCTTC
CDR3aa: CASSYGTQGANEQFF

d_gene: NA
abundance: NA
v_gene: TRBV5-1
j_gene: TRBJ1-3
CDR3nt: TGCGCCAGCAGCCCGGACAGCATGAGCTCTGGAAGCACCGTATATTTT
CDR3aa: CASSPDSMSSGSTVYF

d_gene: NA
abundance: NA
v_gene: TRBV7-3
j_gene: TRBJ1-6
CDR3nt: TGTGCCAGCAGTTTTAGCGGGACTTGGGGAGAGATCCAGTTT
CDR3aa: CASSFSGTWGEIQF

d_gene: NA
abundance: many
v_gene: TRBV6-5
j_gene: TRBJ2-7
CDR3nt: TGTGCCAGCAGTTACCAGGGGGGGGGATCCTACGAGCAGTACTTC
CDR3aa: CASSYQGGGSYEQYF

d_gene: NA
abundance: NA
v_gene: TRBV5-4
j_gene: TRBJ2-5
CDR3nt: TGTGCCATCAGCCCGGTGGGGGAGACCCAGTACTTC
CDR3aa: CAISPVGETQYF

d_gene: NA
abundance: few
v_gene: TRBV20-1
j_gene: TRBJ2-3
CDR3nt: TGCAGTGCTAGAGACAGGGACGGGGGCACAGATGCGCAGTATTTT
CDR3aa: CSARDRDGGTDAQYF

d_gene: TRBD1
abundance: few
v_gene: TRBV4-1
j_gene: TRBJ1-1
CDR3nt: TGCGCCAGCAGCTTGGGACAGACCAACACTGAAGCTTTCTTT
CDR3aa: CASSLGQTNTEAFF

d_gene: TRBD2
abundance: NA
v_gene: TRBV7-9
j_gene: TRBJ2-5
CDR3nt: TGTGCCAGCCGCGGGGGGGCGGAGACCCAGTACTTC
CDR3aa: CASRGGAETQYF

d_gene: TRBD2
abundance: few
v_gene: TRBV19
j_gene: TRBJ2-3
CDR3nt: TGTGCCAGTAGTATAGCGGGAGGTTCCGACACTGAGTATTTT
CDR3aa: CASSIAGGSDTEYF

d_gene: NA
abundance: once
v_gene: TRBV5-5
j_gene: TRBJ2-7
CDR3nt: TGTGCCAGCAGCTTGGGGCGCTGTGGATACGAGCAGTACTTC
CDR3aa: CASSLGRCGYEQYF

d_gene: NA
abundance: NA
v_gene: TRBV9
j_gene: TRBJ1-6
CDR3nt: TGTGCCAGCAGCGTGGGGGAAGGTACGTATAATTCACCCCTCCACTTT
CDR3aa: CASSVGEGTYNSPLHF

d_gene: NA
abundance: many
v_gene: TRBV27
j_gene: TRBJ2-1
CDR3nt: TGTGCCAGCAGTGTCCGGGACTCGATTACCTACAATGAGCAGTTCTTC
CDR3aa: CASSVRDSITYNEQFF

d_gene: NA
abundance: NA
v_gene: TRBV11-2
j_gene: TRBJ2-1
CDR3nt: TGTGCCAGCAGCTCGTATACTACAGGGATTGAGCAGTTCTTC
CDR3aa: CASSSYTTGIEQFF

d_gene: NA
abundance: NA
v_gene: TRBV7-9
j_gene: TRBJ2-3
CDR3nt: TGTGCCAGCAGCCATCCCTATGCGCACACTCATACGATGTATTTT
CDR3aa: CASSHPYAHTHTMYF

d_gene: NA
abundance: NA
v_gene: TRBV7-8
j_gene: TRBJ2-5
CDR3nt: TGTGCCAGCAGCTATAGACAGGCTTGGCCAGCGAGCAGGTACTTC
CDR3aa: CASSYRQAWPASRYF

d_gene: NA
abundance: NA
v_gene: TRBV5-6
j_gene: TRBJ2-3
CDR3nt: TGTGCCAGCAGCTCGGAGGAGGCGCAGTATTTT
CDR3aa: CASSSEEAQYF

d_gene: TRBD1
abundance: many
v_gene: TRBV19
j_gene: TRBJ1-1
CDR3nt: TGTGCCAGTAGTTCTCATCTTGGACAGGCCATGAACACTGAAGCTTTCTTT
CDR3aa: CASSSHLGQAMNTEAFF

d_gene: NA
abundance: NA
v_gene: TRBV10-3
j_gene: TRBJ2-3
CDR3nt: TGTGCCATACAACCACAGGGTAGCACAGATACGCAGTATTTT
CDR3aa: CAIQPQGSTDTQYF

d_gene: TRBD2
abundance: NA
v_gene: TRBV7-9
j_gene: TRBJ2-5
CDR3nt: TGTGCCAGCAGCTTACCGGTGAGCTACGGGAGGGATGTCACCCAGTACTTC
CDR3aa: CASSLPVSYGRDVTQYF

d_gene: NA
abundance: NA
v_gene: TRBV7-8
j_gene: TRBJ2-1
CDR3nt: TGTGCCAGCAGCTTAGCGGGAAGCCCCGGTACGCAGTATCAGTTCTTC
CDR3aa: CASSLAGSPGTQYQFF

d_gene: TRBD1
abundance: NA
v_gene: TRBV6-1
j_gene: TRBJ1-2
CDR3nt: TGTGCCAGCAAGGAGAACGACAGGGGGAGGTCCTATGGCTACACCTTC
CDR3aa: CASKENDRGRSYGYTF

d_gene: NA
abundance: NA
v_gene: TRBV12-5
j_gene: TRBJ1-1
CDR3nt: TGTGCTAGTGGTTTAATTCTACATGAAGCTTTCTTT
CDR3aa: CASGLILHEAFF

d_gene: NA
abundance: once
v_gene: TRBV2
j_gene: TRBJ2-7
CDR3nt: TGTGCCAGCGGGGACCGGGGCACAGATACGTCCTATTTTCAGTACTTC
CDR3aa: CASGDRGTDTSYFQYF

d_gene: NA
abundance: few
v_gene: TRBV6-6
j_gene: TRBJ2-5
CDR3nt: TGTGCCAGCAGCTTATCTCGGGGGGCGCAGGAGACCCAGTACTTC
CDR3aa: CASSLSRGAQETQYF

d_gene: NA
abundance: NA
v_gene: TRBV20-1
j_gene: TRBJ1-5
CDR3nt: TGCAGTGCTACCCTCGATAGGGATCTTCGCGTCGGGGTCAGCAATCAGCCCCAGCATTTT
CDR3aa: CSATLDRDLRVGVSNQPQHF

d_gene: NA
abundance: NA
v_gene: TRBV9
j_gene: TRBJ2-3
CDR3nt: TGTGCCAGCGGCTTAGCTGGAGGTCCTGAGTCCCTCGATTTT
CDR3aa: CASGLAGGPESLDF

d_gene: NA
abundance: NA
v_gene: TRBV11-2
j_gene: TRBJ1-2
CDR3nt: TGTGCCAGCAGCTCACGGGAAGGGTCCTTGGACTATGGCTACACCTTC
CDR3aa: CASSSREGSLDYGYTF

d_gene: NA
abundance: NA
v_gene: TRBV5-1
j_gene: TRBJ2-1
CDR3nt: TGCGCCAGCAGCTTCGAAGGTGCAACTAATGAGCAGTTCTTC
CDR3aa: CASSFEGATNEQFF

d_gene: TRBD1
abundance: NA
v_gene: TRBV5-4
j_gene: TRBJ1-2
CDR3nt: TGTGCCAGCAGCCGAGGACAGGGGGGTACGGGCTACACCTTC
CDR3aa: CASSRGQGGTGYTF

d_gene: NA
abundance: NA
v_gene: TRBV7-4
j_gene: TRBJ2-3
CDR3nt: TGTGCCAGCAGCGTCCTCGGGGGCACAGATACGCAGTATTTT
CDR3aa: CASSVLGGTDTQYF

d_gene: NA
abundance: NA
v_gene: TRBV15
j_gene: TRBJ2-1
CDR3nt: TGTGCCACCGGGGGCAGGGGCCCCTACTATGAGCAGTTCTTC
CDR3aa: CATGGRGPYYEQFF

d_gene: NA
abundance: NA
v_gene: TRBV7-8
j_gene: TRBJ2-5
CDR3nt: TGTGCCAGCAGTTCTAGGGGAGGTCGGGGAACGCACCAGTACTTC
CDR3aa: CASSSRGGRGTHQYF

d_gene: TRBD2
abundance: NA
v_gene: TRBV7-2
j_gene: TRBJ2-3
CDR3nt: TGTGCCAGCAGCTTAGTAGTGACTAGCGAAGAGAAGCAGTTT
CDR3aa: CASSLVVTSEEKQF

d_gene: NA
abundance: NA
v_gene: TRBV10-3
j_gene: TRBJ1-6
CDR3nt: TGTGCCATCAGTGACAGCTATAATTCACCCCTCCACTTT
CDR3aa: CAISDSYNSPLHF

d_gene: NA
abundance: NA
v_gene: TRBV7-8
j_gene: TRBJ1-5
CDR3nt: TGTGCCAGCAGCCTAGAGGGGGGCACCGATACGCAGTCCCAGCATTTT
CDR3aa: CASSLEGGTDTQSQHF

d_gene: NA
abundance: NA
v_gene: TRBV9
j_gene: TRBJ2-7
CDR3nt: TGTGCCACCAGCGTCCGGTCACAAACCTACTATCATTACTTC
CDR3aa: CATSVRSQTYYHYF

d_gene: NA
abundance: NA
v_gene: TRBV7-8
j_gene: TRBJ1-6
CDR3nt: TGTGCCAGCAGCTCAGCTGCTGGGCCCGACATCCACTTT
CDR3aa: CASSSAAGPDIHF